The 5 T cell receptor beta chains reported below all come from one sample, sequenced in a study of blood T cell repertoires in COVID-19. Measured with immunoSEQ multiplex PCR; TCRdb has only the in-frame clones, and not every one. The sample lists around 390,000 clones, 87% seen once, with around 9.3% in the top ten. Sequencing input: PBMCs or T cells enriched from blood (not recorded which). The receptors were gathered from a woman between 45 and 65 years old who had recovered from COVID-19.

V gene TRBV24-1 combines with J gene TRBJ2-1; TRBD1 aligns across 9 bases. Per germline, CDR1 KGHDR and CDR2 SFDVKD. V was pared by 7 bases and J by 7 bases, with 7 bases of the junction left unmatched. CDR3 length: 14 residues. DNA of the CDR3: TGTGCCACCAGCCGGACAGGGGCCACAAATGAGCAGTTCTTC. This codes for CATSRTGATNEQFF.

The chain carries TRBV30 and TRBJ1-1; 8 positions agree with TRBD1. Germline CDR1 is GTSNPN and CDR2 is SVGIG (reference sequence). CDR3 length equals 15 residues. V trimming: 7 bases; J trimming: 1 base; junction bases outside the gene matches: 11. The CDR3 is CAYTTGTGRNTEAFF. The CDR3 nucleotides are TGTGCCTACACGACCGGGACAGGCCGGAACACTGAAGCTTTCTTT.

This rearrangement joins TRBV5-1 to TRBJ1-2; TRBD1 matches 8 bases. This CDR3 region has 14 residues. Germline CDR1 is SGHRS and CDR2 is YFSETQ. V lost 0 bases, J lost 8 bases, and 6 bases stayed unmatched. The CDR3 DNA sequence: TGCGCCAGCAGCTTGGATGCAGGGGGCTTGGGCTACACCTTC. This gives the protein CASSLDAGGLGYTF.

V gene TRBV11-1 combines with J gene TRBJ1-1, with D unclear. This CDR3 spans 13 amino acids. V gave up 1 base and J gave up 6 bases, with 9 bases separating them. Germline V lookup: CDR1 SGHAT, CDR2 FQDESV (reference sequence). The CDR3 loop reads CASSLVGFPEAFF. The CDR3, as DNA: TGTGCCAGCAGCTTAGTCGGTTTCCCTGAAGCTTTCTTT.

The V gene is TRBV2, the J gene TRBJ1-2; TRBD1 aligns across 7 bases. The CDR3 loop spans 14 amino acids. CDR1 is SNHLY and CDR2 is FYNNEI in the germline V gene. The J segment lost 0 bases and the V segment lost 7 bases, leaving 5 bases of the junction unmatched. The CDR3 here is CASKTGFSNYGYTF. The CDR3 DNA follows: TGTGCCAGCAAGACAGGGTTCTCTAACTATGGCTACACCTTC.